The T cell receptor beta chain under discussion was sequenced for a study of blood T cell repertoires in COVID-19. Across the whole study: Samples of COVID-19 (acute and convalescent) were obtained from the United States, Italy and Spain. PBMCs, B-cell-depleted T cells, or T cells were the source of the cDNA or gDNA that made up the material.

CDR3 length: 15 residues. Trimming left V 6 bases short and J 6 bases short, with 20 bases between. Germline V lookup: CDR1 SGHTA, CDR2 FQGNSA. Original processing methods: Reference gene primer amplification gave estimated nucleated cell counts. Profiled with immunoSEQ multiplex PCR; TCRdb holds only in-frame clones, not every one. V and J calls and clone size follow that table, whereas D and trimming were derived from the DNA. Of hundreds of thousands of clones listed, about 93% are singletons. The source material was peripheral blood. This chain connects TRBV7-2 to TRBJ1-2, with a weak D call TRBD1 (5 bases). This TCR came from a woman aged 18-35 years who had recovered from COVID-19. CDR3 DNA sequence: TGTGCCAGCAGTCCTAATGGGCCAGGGCCAGATGGCTACACCTTC. It yields the protein CASSPNGPGPDGYTF. Together with reference TRBV7-2 and TRBJ1-2, the CDR3 gives the full variable domain: GAGVSQSPSNKVTEKGKDVELRCDPISGHTALYWYRQSLGQGLEFLIYFQGNSAPDKSGLPSDRFSAERTGGSVSTLTIQRTQQEDSAVYLCASSPNGPGPDGYTFGSGTRLTVV.